The rows below give T cell receptor beta chains drawn from one sample of a study of cytomegalovirus exposure and HLA in healthy donors. The protocol was immunoSEQ multiplex PCR, while the TCRdb copy is restricted to in-frame clones and leaves out a portion. This table has 160,000 or so clones, 70% to 85% appearing once. Sample: PBMCs. Every receptor here comes from a human donor in good health. CDR3s include the opening cysteine and the closing phenylalanine or tryptophan. A D gene is named only where the DNA matches it firmly.

v_gene: TRBV18
d_gene: -
j_gene: TRBJ2-5
CDR3aa: CASSPSGRGWETQYF
CDR3nt: TGTGCCAGCTCACCAAGCGGCAGGGGATGGGAGACCCAGTACTTC

v_gene: TRBV7-2
d_gene: -
j_gene: TRBJ2-7
CDR3aa: CASSLAGGHQYEQYF
CDR3nt: TGTGCCAGCAGCTTAGCGGGGGGGCATCAGTACGAGCAGTACTTC

v_gene: TRBV5-6
d_gene: -
j_gene: TRBJ1-4
CDR3aa: CASSLGGGEAEKLFF
CDR3nt: TGTGCCAGCAGCTTGGGCGGGGGTGAGGCTGAAAAACTGTTTTTT

v_gene: TRBV10-3
d_gene: -
j_gene: TRBJ2-7
CDR3aa: CAIGGASGTYEQYF
CDR3nt: TGTGCCATCGGGGGGGCTAGCGGAACCTACGAGCAGTACTTC

v_gene: TRBV27
d_gene: -
j_gene: TRBJ2-1
CDR3aa: CASSFLGGSEQFF
CDR3nt: TGTGCCAGCAGTTTCTTGGGAGGTAGTGAGCAGTTCTTC

v_gene: TRBV27
d_gene: TRBD1
j_gene: TRBJ1-2
CDR3aa: CASSWSRGNYGYTF
CDR3nt: TGTGCCAGCAGTTGGAGCAGGGGGAACTATGGCTACACCTTC

v_gene: TRBV6-1
d_gene: -
j_gene: TRBJ2-7
CDR3aa: CASSDGISAAIVEQYF
CDR3nt: TGTGCCAGCAGTGACGGAATCTCCGCGGCGATAGTCGAGCAGTACTTC

v_gene: TRBV6-1
d_gene: TRBD1
j_gene: TRBJ1-2
CDR3aa: CASSAQDRGAYGYTF
CDR3nt: TGTGCCAGCAGCGCTCAGGACAGGGGGGCATATGGCTACACCTTC

v_gene: TRBV7-2
d_gene: -
j_gene: TRBJ1-5
CDR3aa: CASSVQGNNQPQHF
CDR3nt: TGTGCCAGCAGCGTACAGGGTAACAATCAGCCCCAGCATTTT

v_gene: TRBV5-1
d_gene: TRBD2
j_gene: TRBJ2-3
CDR3aa: CASSTDLAGEGSDTQYF
CDR3nt: TGCGCCAGCAGCACGGACCTAGCGGGGGAAGGGTCAGATACGCAGTATTTT

v_gene: TRBV18
d_gene: -
j_gene: TRBJ1-3
CDR3aa: CASSPLPQGNTIYF
CDR3nt: TGTGCCAGCTCACCACTTCCACAGGGAAACACCATATATTTT

v_gene: TRBV4-1
d_gene: TRBD1
j_gene: TRBJ2-7
CDR3aa: CASSQDGGTGGYEQYF
CDR3nt: TGCGCCAGCAGCCAAGATGGTGGGACAGGGGGCTACGAGCAGTACTTC